The 18 T cell receptor beta chains in this list originate from one sample, sequenced in a study of cytomegalovirus exposure and HLA in healthy donors. Amplification used 60 Vbeta primers and 13 Jbeta primers. TCRdb keeps only in-frame clones here, not all; method: immunoSEQ multiplex PCR. Of about 110,000 clones in the sample, 60% to 80% were seen once. Material: PBMCs. The receptors originated from a man aged 40-55 years in good health and CMV-seronegative.

This clone was detected only a few times. This chain uses TRBV29-1 with TRBJ2-7, with 7 nucleotides matching TRBD2. The V and J ends lost 4 bases and 5 bases, in that order; junction bases with no gene match: 5. The CDR3 extends over 12 amino acids. CDR1 and CDR2 from the germline V gene are SQVTM and ANQGSEA. CDR3 region: CSVVREGDEQYF. CDR3 DNA: TGCAGCGTTGTTAGGGAGGGCGACGAGCAGTACTTC.

This clone showed up just a few times. V usage is TRBV11-1 and J usage is TRBJ2-1; 8 bases map to TRBD2. CDR1 and CDR2 from the germline V gene are SGHAT and FQDESV (reference sequence). There are 14 residues in the CDR3. V was clipped by 1 base and J by 9 bases; unmatched bases: 5. The CDR3 sequence: CASSLVRGAGEQFF. For the CDR3, the DNA is TGTGCCAGCAGCTTAGTGCGGGGGGCGGGTGAGCAGTTCTTC.

V usage is TRBV5-4 and J usage is TRBJ2-1; 10 nucleotides agree with TRBD1. Germline V lookup: CDR1 SGHNT, CDR2 YYREEE (reference sequence). With 2 bases clipped from V and 4 bases from J, the junction kept 3 bases outside the gene matches. The length of the CDR3 is 15 residues. CDR3 sequence reads: CASSFGTGAYNEQFF. The CDR3 DNA reads TGTGCCAGCAGCTTCGGGACAGGGGCGTACAATGAGCAGTTCTTC.

J is TRBJ1-2 and V is TRBV21-1; the table's D gene call, TRBD1, was not cross checked with the DNA. TRBV21-1 is shown as a pseudogene. This CDR3 is built from 14 residues. The CDR3 is CASSQRQGPAGYTF. The CDR3 DNA reads TGTGCCAGCAGCCAGCGACAGGGGCCCGCTGGCTACACCTTC.

This CDR3 is CASSLTRDRAYEQYF. In DNA, the CDR3 is TGTGCCAGCAGTTTAACACGGGACAGGGCCTACGAGCAGTACTTC. The chain recombines TRBV27 with TRBJ2-7; 9 bases are shared with TRBD1. The CDR3 has 15 amino acids. V trimming: 2 bases; J trimming: 2 bases; junction bases outside the gene matches: 4. From germline, CDR1 is MNHEY and CDR2 SMNVEV (reference sequence).

The V call is TRBV9, the J call TRBJ2-7; 9 bases fit TRBD1. This CDR3 contains 17 residues. Trimming cost V 3 bases and J 5 bases; bases outside gene matches: 15. From germline, CDR1 is SGDLS and CDR2 YYNGEE. Here the CDR3 DNA reads TGTGCCAGCAGCGAGAGCCCCCCCGGGACAGGGACTGACGAGCAGTACTTC. Amino acid sequence: CASSESPPGTGTDEQYF. Complete variable domain (other parts from reference TRBV9 and TRBJ2-7): DSGVTQTPKHLITATGQRVTLRCSPRSGDLSVYWYQQSLDQGLQFLIQYYNGEERAKGNILERFSAQQFPDLHSELNLSSLELGDSALYFCASSESPPGTGTDEQYFGPGTRLTVT.

CDR3 DNA sequence: TGTGCCAGCAGCAAACTTCGATGGGACAGGCGCAATCAGCCCCAGCATTTT. As protein: CASSKLRWDRRNQPQHF. The chain is built from TRBV5-6 and TRBJ1-5, with 8 bases fitting TRBD1. This CDR3 spans 17 amino acids. The V gene's germline CDR1 is SGHDT and CDR2 YYEEEE. The ends lost 4 bases at V and 2 bases at J; junction bases unmatched: 11.

CDR3 nucleotide sequence: TGTGCCAGCAGCAACCGCTGCGGGAACTCTCCTTCGAAGCAGTTCTTC. Its protein is CASSNRCGNSPSKQFF. This rearrangement joins TRBV9 to TRBJ2-1; maybe TRBD2 (6 bases). The V gene lost 4 bases and the J gene lost 11 bases, with 25 bases spanning the gap. The CDR3 covers 16 residues. Germline values: CDR1 SGDLS, CDR2 YYNGEE.

This clone was counted between two and nine times. The rearrangement links TRBV29-1 to TRBJ2-5; 8 nucleotides align to TRBD2. The trim removed 1 base at V and 2 bases at J, leaving 0 bases unmatched. The CDR3 length is 13 residues. CDR1 SQVTM and CDR2 ANQGSEA come from the germline V gene. The CDR3 reads CSVEAGGQETQYF. The CDR3 region has the DNA TGCAGCGTTGAAGCGGGGGGGCAAGAGACCCAGTACTTC. Filled out from reference TRBV29-1 and TRBJ2-5, the complete variable domain reads SAVISQKPSRDICQRGTSLTIQCQVDSQVTMMFWYRQQPGQSLTLIATANQGSEATYESGFVIDKFPISRPNLTFSTLTVSNMSPEDSSIYLCSVEAGGQETQYFGPGTRLLVL.

The chain combines TRBV6-1 with TRBJ2-3; 11 nucleotides agree with TRBD1. Germline V lookup: CDR1 MNHNS, CDR2 SASEGT. This CDR3 is built from 16 residues. V was pared by 3 bases and J by 3 bases, with 5 bases of the junction left unmatched. In nucleotides, the CDR3 is TGTGCCAGCAGTGAGAGGGGGACAGGGGGTACAGATACGCAGTATTTT. Translated: CASSERGTGGTDTQYF.

This clone turned up a few times. The rearrangement joins TRBV7-9 to TRBJ1-1, with 9 bases lining up with TRBD1. The CDR3 covers 16 residues. The germline V gene encodes CDR1 SEHNR and CDR2 FQNEAQ (reference sequence). Losses at the gene ends were 5 bases for V and 0 bases for J; bases not matched to a gene: 7. CDR3 nucleotides: TGTGCCAGCAGCCCCACAACAGGGGGCATGAACACTGAAGCTTTCTTT. Translating gives CASSPTTGGMNTEAFF.

This chain connects TRBV5-6 to TRBJ2-3; a weak D match, TRBD2 (5 bases). Germline-derived CDR1 and CDR2 are SGHDT and YYEEEE. Trimming pared 2 bases from V and 0 bases from J, leaving 10 bases between. The CDR3 length is 15 residues. In nucleotides, the CDR3 is TGTGCCAGCAGCTTTTTGAGCGGTAGCACAGATACGCAGTATTTT. Translating it yields CASSFLSGSTDTQYF.

The gene calls are TRBV4-2 and TRBJ2-1, with 11 bases matching TRBD2. Germline loops: CDR1 LGHNA, CDR2 YNFKEQ. The CDR3 consists of 15 residues. With 0 bases clipped from V and 15 bases from J, the junction kept 10 bases outside the gene matches. CDR3 nucleotide sequence: TGTGCCAGCAGCCAAGATTTGGGGCTAGCGGGGGGATTGTTCTTC. Protein product: CASSQDLGLAGGLFF.

The rearrangement links TRBV6-5 to TRBJ1-2, with TRBD1 matching over 9 bases. Germline CDR1 and CDR2: MNHEY and SVGAGI. Unmatched junction bases numbered 0, after V lost 5 bases and J lost 5 bases. The CDR3 covers 12 residues. CDR3 sequence (DNA): TGTGCCAGCAGTGGGACAGGGTATGGCTACACCTTC. Amino acid sequence: CASSGTGYGYTF.

The chain uses TRBV7-6 and TRBJ2-5; the match to TRBD2 covers 9 bases. The CDR3 covers 15 residues. Trimming cost V 5 bases and J 4 bases; bases outside gene matches: 8. Germline CDR1 and CDR2: SGHVS and FNYEAQ. As DNA, the CDR3 is TGTGCCAGCAGCCCTCAGCGGGGGGCCCTAGAGACCCAGTACTTC. Translation: CASSPQRGALETQYF.

This chain joins TRBV5-6 and TRBJ1-2; tentatively, D is TRBD1 (5 bases). Germline assignment: CDR1 SGHDT and CDR2 YYEEEE. The CDR3 spans 13 residues. V was cut by 0 bases and J by 8 bases, with 11 bases left in between. CDR3 DNA sequence: TGTGCCAGCAGCTTGGTGGGAGGGGAAGGCTACACCTTC. The encoded protein is CASSLVGGEGYTF.

The chain uses TRBV18 and TRBJ1-1; D ambiguous. Germline CDR1 reads KGHSH; CDR2 reads LQKENI. This CDR3 is 15 amino acids long. V was cut by 1 base and J by 0 bases, with 9 bases left in between. The chain's CDR3 is CASSPLDTMNTEAFF. The CDR3 DNA is TGTGCCAGCTCACCACTAGACACCATGAACACTGAAGCTTTCTTT. Full variable domain (outside the CDR3, taken from reference TRBV18 and TRBJ1-1): NAGVMQNPRHLVRRRGQEARLRCSPMKGHSHVYWYRQLPEEGLKFMVYLQKENIIDESGMPKERFSAEFPKEGPSILRIQQVVRGDSAAYFCASSPLDTMNTEAFFGQGTRLTVV.

This chain uses TRBV10-2 with TRBJ1-3; 7 bases map to TRBD1. The germline V gene has CDR1 WSHSY and CDR2 SAAADI. Trimming at V came to 10 bases and at J to 0 bases, leaving 12 bases not matched to a gene. This CDR3 has 16 amino acids. The DNA for the CDR3 is TGCGCCACCTATGACAGGGCCGTTTTCTCTGGAAACACCATATATTTT. This codes for CATYDRAVFSGNTIYF.